What follows are 32 T cell receptor beta chains derived from one specimen sequenced in a study of CD8 T cells and mutated HIV epitopes. The single-cell library used oligo-dT primers with well-specific UMIs, adapting Smart-seq2 and MARS-Seq. Template-switch oligo forward primers paired with barcoded alpha- and beta-specific reverse primers in a nested PCR. TCRdb re-called the single-cell sequencing reads through MiXCR, storing one row per CDR3 protein. This table has 650 to 800 distinct CDR3 sequences, approximately 55% appearing once. The sample's time point: sampled during acute HIV-1 infection (about 23-92 days post infection). The material sequenced was CD8+ T cells sorted from blood by dual tetramer staining, taken during acute HIV infection. Subset noted: cells binding both NAE and AE RF10 tetramers (cross-reactive), unstimulated. These receptors all come from a man between 25 and 39 years old with HIV-1 infection.

A remark on this clonotype: Because the CDR3's place on the DNA is in doubt, the DNA is left out and the CDR3 is given as listed by TCRdb. This chain connects TRBV20-1 to TRBJ2-2; the table's D call of TRBD1 was not tested on the DNA. The germline CDR1 and CDR2 sequences are DFQATT and SNEGSKA (reference sequence). Counting both end residues, the CDR3 totals 24 amino acids. The CDR3 here is CSASPNQTSLYFCASARGTGELFF.

This clonotype has just one count. A far more abundant clone sits one base away, making this likely a read error. The chain has TRBV19 and TRBJ2-7; TRBD2 aligns across 10 bases. This CDR3 has 16 amino acids. Germline CDR1 LNHDA, CDR2 SQIVND (reference sequence). As DNA, the CDR3 is TGTGCCAGCAGCTTAGTCCGAAGCGGGGGGGCCTACAAGCAGTACTTC. Amino acids: CASSLVRSGGAYKQYF.

This chain connects TRBV20-1 to TRBJ2-7, with 7 bases lining up with TRBD1. The CDR3 totals 16 residues. V lost 6 bases and J lost 3; bases outside the gene matches: 17. CDR1 DFQATT and CDR2 SNEGSKA come from the germline V gene (reference sequence). CDR3 in amino acids: CSAPGQDSSFYYEQYF. The CDR3 DNA sequence: TGCAGTGCCCCTGGACAGGACTCCTCATTCTACTACGAGCAGTACTTC.

Concerning this clonotype itself: The DNA is left out, because the CDR3 cannot be placed on it with certainty; the CDR3 is given as TCRdb lists it. V and J are TRBV27 and TRBJ2-2; the DNA was not compared with TRBD1, the D call given in the table. From its first to its last residue, the CDR3 has 20 amino acids. Germline V gene data show CDR1 as MNHEY and CDR2 as SMNVEV (reference sequence). This CDR3 is CASTGIGEQYFGPGTGELFF.

This chain uses TRBV20-1 with TRBJ2-7; 9 bases line up with TRBD1. Per germline, CDR1 DFQATT and CDR2 SNEGSKA (reference sequence). Trimming at V came to 6 bases and at J to 3 bases, leaving 12 bases not matched to a gene. The CDR3 length is 15 residues. CDR3 sequence (DNA): TGCAGTGCCCGCACCGCCGGACAGGGGTTCTACGAGCAGTACTTC. Translation gives CSARTAGQGFYEQYF.

Details on this clonotype: The DNA is left out, because the CDR3 cannot be placed on it with certainty; the CDR3 is given as TCRdb lists it. The CDR3 here is CASSFYICSAPGQGATYEQYF. This chain uses TRBV28 with TRBJ2-7; the table's D call of TRBD1 was not tested on the DNA. The CDR3 has 21 residues if both end residues are counted. Germline V gives CDR1 MDHEN, CDR2 SYDVKM.

This chain connects TRBV4-1 to TRBJ2-7, with TRBD2 matching over 7 bases. CDR3 length: 16 residues. With V trimmed by 2 bases and J by 2 bases, 9 bases remained unmatched. CDR1 is MGHRA, CDR2 YSYEKL, per germline. CDR3 amino acids: CASSQSGGGLTYEQYF. The CDR3 DNA sequence: TGCGCCAGCAGCCAATCCGGGGGAGGGTTAACCTACGAGCAGTACTTC.

A word on this clonotype: The DNA is omitted, as the CDR3 cannot be located on it reliably, and the CDR3 follows TCRdb's listing. CDR3 in amino acids: CDSSFYICSATTSGVTYEQYF. The chain is built from TRBV28 and TRBJ2-7; TRBD2 was called by the table and not checked on the DNA. The CDR3 has 21 residues if both end residues are counted. Germline-derived CDR1 and CDR2 are MDHEN and SYDVKM.

CDR3 residues: CSASPKAVSSYYEQYF. CDR3 nucleotides: TGCAGTGCTAGCCCTAAGGCGGTGAGCTCCTACTACGAGCAGTACTTC. The gene calls are TRBV20-1 and TRBJ2-7; D gene uncertain. CDR3 length: 16 residues. Germline V gives CDR1 DFQATT, CDR2 SNEGSKA (reference sequence). V was pared by 3 bases and J by 3 bases, with 21 bases between.

By proportion, this clonotype is hyperexpanded (1% or more). The chain carries TRBV20-1 and TRBJ2-7; 8 nucleotides align to TRBD1. The V segment lost 4 bases and the J segment 2 bases; nucleotides outside the gene matches: 10. The CDR3 sequence is 15 residues long. Germline V gene data show CDR1 as DFQATT and CDR2 as SNEGSKA (reference sequence). CDR3 sequence (DNA): TGCAGTGCTACCCCCACGGGACAGGCGACCTACGAGCAGTACTTC. Translated: CSATPTGQATYEQYF.

V is TRBV20-1 and J is TRBJ2-7; a weak D match, TRBD2 (7 bases). Germline loops: CDR1 DFQATT, CDR2 SNEGSKA (reference sequence). The V end lost 3 bases, the J end lost 2 bases, and 14 bases lay between the germline ends. This CDR3 is built from 14 residues. For the CDR3, the DNA is TGCAGTGCTAGCGGCCGGGGGGCGACCTACGAGCAGTACTTC. It specifies CSASGRGATYEQYF.

In its sample, this clonotype was seen once. Since a much larger clone is just one base distant, this may be a read error. The chain links TRBV20-1 to TRBJ2-7, with TRBD2 matching over 10 bases. The CDR3 is 15 residues long. Germline V CDR1 and CDR2: DFQATT, SNEGSKA (reference sequence). V lost 4 bases and J lost 2; bases outside the gene matches: 8. DNA for the CDR3: TGCAGTGCTACAACTAGCGGGGTCCCAACCTACGAGCAGTACTTC. Its translation is CSATTSGVPTYEQYF.

A few counts support this clonotype. This chain links TRBV20-1 with TRBJ2-7; 8 bases are shared with TRBD1. The CDR3 totals 13 residues. V trimming: 6 bases; J trimming: 3 bases; junction bases outside the gene matches: 7. Germline-derived CDR1 and CDR2 are DFQATT and SNEGSKA (reference sequence). The CDR3 loop reads CSAATGGVYEQYF. In DNA form, the CDR3 reads TGCAGTGCGGCAACAGGGGGTGTCTACGAGCAGTACTTC.

There are many counts of this clonotype. The gene calls are TRBV27 and TRBJ2-2; D gene ambiguous. The CDR3 sequence is 11 residues long. The germline gives CDR1 MNHEY, CDR2 SMNVEV (reference sequence). The V gene lost 7 bases and the J gene lost 11 bases, with 11 bases spanning the gap. The CDR3 sequence: CASTGIGELFF. In DNA, the CDR3 is TGTGCCAGCACCGGAATTGGCGAGCTGTTTTTT.

As concerns this clonotype: Given a far larger clone just one base away, this is likely a sequencing read error. This rearrangement joins TRBV10-1 to TRBJ2-7, with D uncertain. Germline V gene sequence: CDR1 WNHNN, CDR2 SYGVQD (reference sequence). There are 17 residues in the CDR3. The CDR3 region is CASSFGPGRSSSYEQCF. The DNA of the CDR3 is TGTGCCAGCAGTTTCGGCCCGGGCAGGTCAAGCTCCTACGAGCAGTGCTTC.

The chain joins TRBV20-1 to TRBJ2-7; TRBD1 agrees at 8 bases. Trimming cost V 3 bases and J 2 bases; bases outside gene matches: 9. Per the germline V gene, CDR1 is DFQATT and CDR2 is SNEGSKA (reference sequence). The CDR3 has 15 residues. The CDR3 is CSASVQGAHTYEQYF. CDR3 DNA sequence: TGCAGTGCTAGTGTCCAGGGGGCTCACACCTACGAGCAGTACTTC.

The rearrangement joins TRBV20-1 to TRBJ2-7, with 7 bases aligning to TRBD2. V was pared by 7 bases and J by 3 bases, with 12 bases of the junction left unmatched. This CDR3 contains 14 residues. The germline V gene encodes CDR1 DFQATT and CDR2 SNEGSKA (reference sequence). CDR3 sequence (DNA): TGCAGTGGCTCCAGCCAGGGAGGGTTCTACGAGCAGTACTTC. Protein sequence: CSGSSQGGFYEQYF.

This clonotype was detected only a few times. A single base is all that separates this from a far larger clone, so a read error is likely. This chain links TRBV20-1 with TRBJ2-1; 9 bases are shared with TRBD2. The CDR3 spans 17 residues. V gave up 3 bases and J gave up 10 bases; unmatched junction bases: 19. CDR1 is DFQATT and CDR2 is SNEGSKA in the germline V gene (reference sequence). Here the CDR3 reads CSASNLPSAGGFYEQFF. The CDR3 DNA sequence: TGCAGTGCTAGTAACCTCCCCTCAGCGGGGGGATTCTACGAGCAGTTCTTC.

This clonotype was recorded many times. The chain is built from TRBV20-1 and TRBJ2-7; 11 nucleotides align to TRBD2. This CDR3 has 16 residues. J was trimmed by 3 bases and V by 6 bases; bases with no gene match: 13. Germline assignment: CDR1 DFQATT and CDR2 SNEGSKA (reference sequence). The DNA of the CDR3 is TGCAGTGCCACCCCGGGACTAGCGGCCCATCTCTACGAGCAGTACTTC. Amino acid sequence: CSATPGLAAHLYEQYF.

There are a few counts of this clonotype. The CDR3 loop reads CSFPTGQGATIYEQYF. CDR3 DNA: TGCAGTTTCCCGACGGGACAGGGGGCTACCATATACGAGCAGTACTTC. The chain combines TRBV20-1 with TRBJ2-7, with 12 bases aligning to TRBD1. This CDR3 has 16 amino acids. Germline CDR1 and CDR2: DFQATT and SNEGSKA (reference sequence). V lost 8 bases and J lost 4; bases outside the gene matches: 15.

This clonotype is deemed hyperexpanded. The chain combines TRBV20-1 with TRBJ2-3, with 9 bases lining up with TRBD2. Matching the DNA end better, TRBJ2-7 makes the J call doubtful. The germline V gene encodes CDR1 DFQATT and CDR2 SNEGSKA (reference sequence). This CDR3 region has 16 residues. The CDR3 nucleotides read TGCAGTGCTAGAGTGCCTAGCGGGGCCCCAACCTACGAGCAGTACTTC. Amino acid sequence: CSARVPSGAPTYEQYF.

This clonotype has more than one count but fewer than ten. The DNA for the CDR3 is TGTGCCAGCAGCTTAGTCCGAAGCGGGGGAATATACGAGCAGTACTTC. Protein: CASSLVRSGGIYEQYF. The rearrangement links TRBV13 to TRBJ2-7; 8 bases match TRBD2. With 1 base clipped from V and 4 bases from J, the junction kept 9 bases outside the gene matches. This CDR3 spans 16 amino acids. The V gene's germline CDR1 is PRHDT and CDR2 FYEKMQ (reference sequence).

This clonotype has just a few counts. This chain uses TRBV20-1 with TRBJ2-7; 9 nucleotides line up with TRBD2. From germline, CDR1 is DFQATT and CDR2 SNEGSKA (reference sequence). The CDR3 consists of 15 residues. J gave up 2 bases and V 1 base, and 6 bases lay outside the gene matches. The CDR3 nucleotides are TGCAGTGCTAGAGTGCCTAGCGGGGCGACCTACGAGCAGTACTTC. Protein sequence: CSARVPSGATYEQYF.

This chain joins TRBV30 and TRBJ2-7; D not resolved. CDR1 and CDR2 (germline): GTSNPN, SVGIG (reference sequence). The CDR3 sequence is 10 residues long. V lost 4 bases, J lost 4 bases, and 5 bases lay in between. This CDR3 reads CAWTVYEQYF. CDR3 coding DNA: TGTGCCTGGACTGTGTACGAGCAGTACTTC.

This clonotype was seen ten or more times. This sequence is one base from a far larger clone and is likely a read error. This chain connects TRBV20-1 to TRBJ2-1, with TRBD1 matching over 8 bases. With V trimmed by 6 bases and J by 10 bases, 14 bases remained unmatched. Germline V gives CDR1 DFQATT, CDR2 SNEGSKA (reference sequence). This CDR3 spans 14 amino acids. In DNA, the CDR3 is TGCAGTGCCCCTGGACAGGGCCATTCCTACGAGCAGTTCTTC. The encoded protein is CSAPGQGHSYEQFF.

The table lists this clonotype with many counts. The chain couples TRBV20-1 to TRBJ2-7; possibly TRBD1 for D (5 bases). Germline V gives CDR1 DFQATT, CDR2 SNEGSKA (reference sequence). V lost 3 bases and J lost 1, with 13 bases in between. This CDR3 is 14 amino acids long. In nucleotides, the CDR3 is TGCAGTGCTAGTGTCCAGGGCCATTCCTACGAGCAGTACTTC. Amino acid sequence: CSASVQGHSYEQYF.

Sample share makes this clonotype hyperexpanded. The rearrangement uses TRBV15 and TRBJ2-7; the match to TRBD2 covers 11 bases. The V gene end was trimmed by 5 bases and the J gene end by 4 bases; junction bases not matched to a gene: 7. CDR3 length: 15 residues. CDR1 is LNHNV, CDR2 YYDKDF, per germline (reference sequence). CDR3 protein: CATSLTSGGIYEQYF. The CDR3 DNA follows: TGTGCCACCAGCCTTACTAGCGGGGGAATATACGAGCAGTACTTC. The entire variable domain, with the rest obtained from reference TRBV15 and TRBJ2-7, is as follows: DAMVIQNPRYQVTQFGKPVTLSCSQTLNHNVMYWYQQKSSQAPKLLFHYYDKDFNNEADTPDNFQSRRPNTSFCFLDIRSPGLGDTAMYLCATSLTSGGIYEQYFGPGTRLTVT.

The chain is built from TRBV4-1 and TRBJ2-7, with 9 nucleotides matching TRBD1. The junction had 7 bases not matched to a gene; V was cut back by 1 base and J by 0 bases. CDR3 size: 17 residues. The germline V gene encodes CDR1 MGHRA and CDR2 YSYEKL. In DNA form, the CDR3 reads TGCGCCAGCAGCCAAGTCCCCGGGACAGGGCACTCCTACGAGCAGTACTTC. Amino acid sequence: CASSQVPGTGHSYEQYF.

V and J are TRBV28 and TRBJ2-7; TRBD2 aligns across 10 bases. The CDR3 has 21 residues. With V trimmed by 1 base and J by 2 bases, 20 bases remained unmatched. The germline gives CDR1 MDHEN, CDR2 SYDVKM. CDR3 loop: CASSLSPGSATTSGVTYEQYF. CDR3 DNA: TGTGCCAGCAGTTTATCCCCGGGCAGTGCTACAACTAGCGGGGTTACCTACGAGCAGTACTTC.

The chain couples TRBV20-1 to TRBJ2-7; 7 positions agree with TRBD2. CDR3 size: 14 residues. J gave up 2 bases and V 6 bases, and 10 bases lay outside the gene matches. Per the germline V gene, CDR1 is DFQATT and CDR2 is SNEGSKA (reference sequence). The CDR3 sequence: CSAAPKGGPYEQYF. CDR3 sequence (DNA): TGCAGTGCAGCCCCAAAGGGAGGGCCCTACGAGCAGTACTTC.

Worth noting for this clonotype: This may arise from a read error, as a much more abundant clone is one base away. The chain employs TRBV20-1 and TRBJ2-7; 11 bases fit TRBD2. The CDR3 sequence is 15 residues long. V lost 6 bases to trimming and J lost 3 bases; unmatched junction nucleotides: 10. The germline V gene has CDR1 DFQATT and CDR2 SNEGSKA (reference sequence). CDR3: CSALGLAAHLYEQYF. The CDR3 DNA is TGCAGTGCCCTGGGACTAGCGGCCCATCTCTACGAGCAGTACTTC.

This clonotype occurred a few times. The CDR3 region has the DNA TGCAGTGCAGCCCCAACCTACGAGCAGTACTTC. As protein: CSAAPTYEQYF. J is TRBJ2-7 and V is TRBV20-1; no definite D call. The CDR3 sequence is 11 residues long. The germline V gene encodes CDR1 DFQATT and CDR2 SNEGSKA (reference sequence). The V end lost 6 bases, the J end lost 2 bases, and 8 bases lay between the germline ends.